One sample yielded the 23 T cell receptor beta chains listed below, sequenced in a study of cytomegalovirus exposure and HLA in healthy donors. It was with 60 Vbeta and 13 Jbeta primers that the PCR ran. This table comes from immunoSEQ multiplex PCR, and its TCRdb copy is limited to in-frame clones, with some not included. The sample carries about 98,000 clones, roughly three quarters recorded once. The specimen sequenced was PBMCs. The source of these receptors is a man aged 40-49 years in good health and CMV-seronegative.

The rearrangement uses TRBV19 and TRBJ2-5; a possible D gene is TRBD2 (5 bases). The V and J ends lost 3 bases and 4 bases respectively, with 9 bases between them. Germline-derived CDR1 and CDR2 are LNHDA and SQIVND (reference sequence). The CDR3 consists of 13 residues. The CDR3 DNA reads TGTGCCAGTAGTATCGGGGATGGAGAGACCCAGTACTTC. Translating gives CASSIGDGETQYF.

CDR3 nucleotide sequence: TGTGCCAGCTCACCGTTGGGACAGGGGTTAGGCTACACCTTC. Amino acids: CASSPLGQGLGYTF. The chain is built from TRBV18 and TRBJ1-2; 10 bases map to TRBD1. Germline assignment: CDR1 KGHSH and CDR2 LQKENI. J gave up 8 bases and V 3 bases, and 6 bases lay outside the gene matches. This CDR3 region has 14 residues.

J is TRBJ1-2 and V is TRBV19, with no clear D. CDR1 and CDR2 from the germline V gene are LNHDA and SQIVND (reference sequence). V lost 4 bases to trimming and J lost 5 bases, with 14 bases between them. The CDR3 is 14 amino acids. CDR3 sequence reads: CASSTGESFYGYTF. Written as DNA, the CDR3 is TGTGCCAGTAGTACTGGGGAGTCTTTTTATGGCTACACCTTC. Based on the CDR3 plus reference TRBV19 and TRBJ1-2, the full variable domain is DGGITQSPKYLFRKEGQNVTLSCEQNLNHDAMYWYRQDPGQGLRLIYYSQIVNDFQKGDIAEGYSVSREKKESFPLTVTSAQKNPTAFYLCASSTGESFYGYTFGSGTRLTVV.

V usage is TRBV9 and J usage is TRBJ1-4, with D possibly being TRBD1 (5 bases). Germline values: CDR1 SGDLS, CDR2 YYNGEE. Trimming cost V 3 bases and J 7 bases, with 13 bases left between them. The CDR3 totals 14 residues. CDR3 bases: TGTGCCAGCAGCGCCGTGGGGCTGGGTGAAAAACTGTTTTTT. Protein product: CASSAVGLGEKLFF. Filled out from reference TRBV9 and TRBJ1-4, the complete variable domain reads DSGVTQTPKHLITATGQRVTLRCSPRSGDLSVYWYQQSLDQGLQFLIQYYNGEERAKGNILERFSAQQFPDLHSELNLSSLELGDSALYFCASSAVGLGEKLFFGSGTQLSVL.

V and J are TRBV6-5 and TRBJ1-6; D not certain. CDR3 length: 15 residues. The V gene's germline CDR1 is MNHEY and CDR2 SVGAGI. Trimming removed 7 bases from V and 0 bases from J, with 10 bases in between. The CDR3 region has the DNA TGTGCCAGCATTGAGGGAGACTCCTATAATTCACCCCTCCACTTT. Translated: CASIEGDSYNSPLHF.

The chain carries TRBV27 and TRBJ2-2, with TRBD1 as a possible D gene (6 bases). CDR3 length equals 16 residues. CDR1 is MNHEY, CDR2 SMNVEV, per germline (reference sequence). V gave up 0 bases and J gave up 2 bases, with 10 bases separating them. CDR3 bases: TGTGCCAGCAGTTTATCCGACAGGACTAACACCGGGGAGCTGTTTTTT. Amino acid sequence: CASSLSDRTNTGELFF.

The V call is TRBV6-1, the J call TRBJ2-7, with D perhaps TRBD2 (5 bases). Trimming removed 3 bases at V and 1 base at J, with 10 bases between. Germline V gene data show CDR1 as MNHNS and CDR2 as SASEGT. The CDR3 runs 14 residues. CDR3 region: CASSEPGESYEQYF. As DNA, the CDR3 is TGTGCCAGCAGTGAGCCCGGGGAGTCCTACGAGCAGTACTTC.

This chain uses TRBV4-3 with TRBJ2-7; a weak D match, TRBD1 (6 bases). Trimming cost V 0 bases and J 3 bases, with 18 bases left between them. The CDR3 sequence is 17 residues long. Germline V gene lookup returns CDR1 LGHNA and CDR2 YSLEER. CDR3 sequence (DNA): TGCGCCAGCAGCCAAGATTTTGAGGGACACAGAAGCTACGAGCAGTACTTC. It yields the protein CASSQDFEGHRSYEQYF.

This clone showed up just a few times. The rearrangement links TRBV19 to TRBJ1-1; 7 nucleotides align to TRBD1. After removal of 2 bases from V and 3 bases from J, the junction contained 6 bases not matched to a gene. The CDR3 has 15 residues. CDR1 and CDR2 from the germline V gene are LNHDA and SQIVND (reference sequence). The CDR3 nucleotides read TGTGCCAGTAGTATAAGGACAGGAGCCTACACTGAAGCTTTCTTT. Translated, it gives CASSIRTGAYTEAFF.

The chain is built from TRBV6-5 and TRBJ1-6, with TRBD1 matching 7 bases. The germline gives CDR1 MNHEY, CDR2 SVGAGI. The trim removed 7 bases at V and 8 bases at J, leaving 8 bases unmatched. This CDR3 is 14 amino acids long. The DNA for the CDR3 is TGTGCCAGCACCCTCGGGACAGCCCATTCACCCCTCCACTTT. Translated, it gives CASTLGTAHSPLHF.

This clone was detected only once. The chain combines TRBV5-4 with TRBJ2-1, with 9 bases fitting TRBD2. The CDR3 extends over 15 amino acids. Per the germline V gene, CDR1 is SGHNT and CDR2 is YYREEE (reference sequence). V shed 4 bases and J 6 bases; nucleotides not matched to a gene: 8. Here the CDR3 DNA reads TGTGCCAGCAGCCCCGGGACTAGCCTCACCAATGAGCAGTTCTTC. Translation gives CASSPGTSLTNEQFF. The full variable domain, its missing parts supplied by reference TRBV5-4 and TRBJ2-1, is ETGVTQSPTHLIKTRGQQVTLRCSSQSGHNTVSWYQQALGQGPQFIFQYYREEENGRGNFPPRFSGLQFPNYSSELNVNALELDDSALYLCASSPGTSLTNEQFFGPGTRLTVL.

The chain carries TRBV18 and TRBJ1-4; D gene uncertain. V dropped 5 bases and J dropped 0 bases, with 10 bases sitting between them. Per germline, CDR1 KGHSH and CDR2 LQKENI. The CDR3 length is 15 residues. The chain's CDR3 is CASSAHSATNEKLFF. CDR3 bases: TGTGCCAGCTCAGCGCACAGTGCAACTAATGAAAAACTGTTTTTT.

V usage is TRBV7-9 and J usage is TRBJ1-2, with no clear D. This CDR3 is 15 amino acids long. The germline V and J ends were trimmed by 5 bases and 5 bases, with 18 bases remaining between them. From germline, CDR1 is SEHNR and CDR2 FQNEAQ (reference sequence). The CDR3 region is CASSPPGFEVYGYTF. The DNA for the CDR3 is TGTGCCAGCAGCCCCCCCGGGTTCGAAGTATATGGCTACACCTTC.

V usage is TRBV6-1 and J usage is TRBJ2-1; D is perhaps TRBD2 (5 bases). The CDR3 is 15 residues long. The ends were cut back, 2 bases at V and 4 bases at J, with 12 bases in the middle. CDR1 and CDR2 from the germline V gene are MNHNS and SASEGT. CDR3 residues: CASSERDVAYNEQFF. In DNA form, the CDR3 reads TGTGCCAGCAGTGAACGCGATGTAGCGTACAATGAGCAGTTCTTC.

This sequence joins TRBV21-1 and TRBJ2-7; the table's TRBD2 call for D was not verified on the DNA. TRBV21-1 is recorded as a pseudogene. This CDR3 is 17 amino acids long. The CDR3 reads CASSKDRGIGRRYEQYF. Written as DNA, the CDR3 is TGTGCCAGCAGCAAAGATCGGGGGATCGGGCGGCGCTACGAGCAGTACTTC.

This clone has a handful of counts. V is TRBV5-1 and J is TRBJ2-2; D not resolved. V was trimmed by 7 bases and J by 1 base, leaving 11 bases between them. This CDR3 spans 14 amino acids. From germline, CDR1 is SGHRS and CDR2 YFSETQ. CDR3 DNA sequence: TGCGCCAGCGCCCCTCCGGGGAACACCGGGGAGCTGTTTTTT. It yields the protein CASAPPGNTGELFF.

V is TRBV6-5 and J is TRBJ1-3, with D hard to call. The CDR3 runs to 15 residues. V was trimmed by 0 bases and J by 0 bases, leaving 6 bases between them. Germline CDR1 reads MNHEY; CDR2 reads SVGAGI. CDR3 region: CASSYSAGSGNTIYF. CDR3 in DNA: TGTGCCAGCAGTTACTCAGCAGGCTCTGGAAACACCATATATTTT.

The genes are TRBV11-3 and TRBJ1-1; no reliable D call. CDR3 length: 13 residues. Between the trimmed V and J ends, which lost 5 bases and 2 bases, there was a span of 9 bases. Per the germline V gene, CDR1 is SGHNT and CDR2 is YENEEA. The CDR3 DNA reads TGTGCCAGCAGCATTAACACAAACACTGAAGCTTTCTTT. As protein: CASSINTNTEAFF.

This chain uses TRBV4-1 with TRBJ2-1; maybe TRBD2 (6 bases). In germline, CDR1 is MGHRA, CDR2 YSYEKL. Trimming pared 0 bases from V and 0 bases from J, leaving 9 bases between. This CDR3 region has 16 residues. CDR3 sequence reads: CASSQEAGISYNEQFF. The CDR3 DNA sequence: TGCGCCAGCAGCCAAGAGGCGGGAATCTCCTACAATGAGCAGTTCTTC.

This chain uses TRBV30 with TRBJ2-5; weak D call: TRBD2 (6 bases). Germline V gene lookup returns CDR1 GTSNPN and CDR2 SVGIG (reference sequence). The CDR3 has 15 residues. V shed 1 base and J shed 5 bases, with 17 bases lying between them. The CDR3 DNA sequence: TGTGCCTGGAGTGGCTCGGGGGTTAGGGTGGAGACCCAGTACTTC. Translated, it gives CAWSGSGVRVETQYF.

V gene TRBV5-8 combines with J gene TRBJ1-2; 7 nucleotides match TRBD1. V lost 5 bases and J lost 5; bases outside the gene matches: 6. The CDR3 runs 13 residues. Germline V CDR1 and CDR2: SGHTS, YDEGEE. Here the CDR3 reads CASRITGVYGYTF. Here the CDR3 DNA reads TGTGCCAGCAGAATTACAGGGGTTTATGGCTACACCTTC.

In the case of this clone: At one of its ends the junction is not consistent with the germline gene, which may arise from a read error. The rearrangement joins TRBV7-9 to TRBJ2-5; TRBD2 matches 16 bases. The CDR3 covers 17 residues. Germline-derived CDR1 and CDR2 are SEHNR and FQNEAQ (reference sequence). Here the CDR3 DNA reads TGTTCCAGCAGCCCCGGGACTAGCGGGGGGGGCCAAGAGACCCAGTACTTC. Translated, it gives CSSSPGTSGGGQETQYF.

The rearrangement links TRBV19 to TRBJ2-4; 8 nucleotides match TRBD2. The germline V gene encodes CDR1 LNHDA and CDR2 SQIVND (reference sequence). The CDR3 totals 17 residues. V gave up 5 bases and J gave up 0 bases; unmatched junction bases: 9. The CDR3 protein is CASSPLRAGEAKNIQYF. The DNA of the CDR3 is TGTGCCAGTAGTCCATTACGAGCGGGGGAAGCCAAAAACATTCAGTACTTC.